This is a list of T cell receptor beta chains from one sample in a study of blood T cell repertoires in COVID-19. Clones were read by immunoSEQ multiplex PCR, and TCRdb kept only the in-frame ones, dropping some. The sample has about 140,000 clones; 75% to 85% are singletons. The sequenced sample was peripheral blood. The receptor source for this set is a woman over 75 with acute or convalescent COVID-19. Each CDR3 is given with its conserved first and last residue. Each record gives: CDR3 protein, CDR3 DNA, J gene, V gene, D gene, clone size. D genes are given only for firm matches. The listing skips clone size in some rows; elsewhere it reads once, few, many or a size class.

cdr3_aa: CASSQNTGELFF
cdr3_nt: TGTGCCAGCAGTCAGAACACCGGGGAGCTGTTTTTT
j_call: TRBJ2-2
v_call: TRBV27
d_call: NA
clone_size: few

cdr3_aa: CASSERWDRGNEQYF
cdr3_nt: TGTGCCAGCAGTGAAAGGTGGGACAGGGGTAACGAGCAGTACTTC
j_call: TRBJ2-7
v_call: TRBV2
d_call: TRBD1
clone_size: NA

cdr3_aa: CASSQIGGTYEQYF
cdr3_nt: TGCGCCAGCAGCCAGATAGGGGGTACCTACGAGCAGTACTTC
j_call: TRBJ2-7
v_call: TRBV5-1
d_call: NA
clone_size: NA

cdr3_aa: CASSTRGGGPREQYF
cdr3_nt: TGTGCCAGCTCGACTCGGGGGGGAGGGCCAAGAGAGCAGTACTTC
j_call: TRBJ2-7
v_call: TRBV7-2
d_call: TRBD2
clone_size: NA

cdr3_aa: CATSDPLAGGSTDTQYF
cdr3_nt: TGTGCCACCAGTGATCCCTTAGCGGGGGGGAGCACAGATACGCAGTATTTT
j_call: TRBJ2-3
v_call: TRBV24-1
d_call: TRBD2
clone_size: once

cdr3_aa: CASSLPNWANVLTF
cdr3_nt: TGCGCCAGCAGCTTGCCGAACTGGGCCAACGTCCTGACTTTC
j_call: TRBJ2-6
v_call: TRBV5-1
d_call: NA
clone_size: few

cdr3_aa: CASSQLGLAGEQFF
cdr3_nt: TGCGCCAGCAGCCAACTAGGACTAGCGGGAGAGCAGTTCTTC
j_call: TRBJ2-1
v_call: TRBV4-1
d_call: TRBD2
clone_size: few

cdr3_aa: CASSRRQVRQPQHF
cdr3_nt: TGTGCCAGCAGCAGACGACAGGTGAGACAGCCCCAGCATTTT
j_call: TRBJ1-5
v_call: TRBV21-1
d_call: NA
clone_size: few

cdr3_aa: CASSVGASGRLQETQYF
cdr3_nt: TGTGCCAGCAGCGTAGGGGCCAGCGGGAGGCTCCAAGAGACCCAGTACTTC
j_call: TRBJ2-5
v_call: TRBV9
d_call: TRBD2
clone_size: NA

cdr3_aa: CASSLVSDPYNEQFF
cdr3_nt: TGTGCCAGCAGCTTGGTATCAGATCCCTACAATGAGCAGTTCTTC
j_call: TRBJ2-1
v_call: TRBV5-6
d_call: NA
clone_size: few

cdr3_aa: CATSDPGTGDAYGYTF
cdr3_nt: TGTGCCACCAGTGATCCAGGGACAGGGGATGCCTATGGCTACACCTTC
j_call: TRBJ1-2
v_call: TRBV24-1
d_call: TRBD1
clone_size: few

cdr3_aa: CASSPGIVARGGIFYEQYF
cdr3_nt: TGTGCCAGCAGCCCCGGAATAGTGGCGCGGGGGGGAATTTTCTACGAGCAGTACTTC
j_call: TRBJ2-7
v_call: TRBV3-1/TRBV3-2
d_call: TRBD2
clone_size: NA

cdr3_aa: CASRPQGQETQYF
cdr3_nt: TGTGCCAGTAGACCACAGGGTCAAGAGACCCAGTACTTC
j_call: TRBJ2-5
v_call: TRBV19
d_call: NA
clone_size: NA

cdr3_aa: CASSQQGLAGGWQETQYF
cdr3_nt: TGCGCCAGCAGCCAACAGGGACTAGCGGGAGGGTGGCAAGAGACCCAGTACTTC
j_call: TRBJ2-5
v_call: TRBV4-1
d_call: TRBD2
clone_size: NA

cdr3_aa: CASSEGRVAGPYNEQFF
cdr3_nt: TGCGCCAGCAGTGAGGGGAGGGTAGCGGGACCCTACAATGAGCAGTTCTTC
j_call: TRBJ2-1
v_call: TRBV10-2
d_call: TRBD2
clone_size: NA

cdr3_aa: CASIGDRGLTGELFF
cdr3_nt: TGTGCCAGTATCGGGGACAGGGGGCTGACCGGGGAGCTGTTTTTT
j_call: TRBJ2-2
v_call: TRBV19
d_call: TRBD1
clone_size: NA

cdr3_aa: CASSLFFLADTSTDTQYF
cdr3_nt: TGTGCCAGCAGTTTATTCTTCCTAGCGGACACTTCAACCGATACGCAGTATTTT
j_call: TRBJ2-3
v_call: TRBV27
d_call: TRBD2
clone_size: once

cdr3_aa: CASSFGTGVGEQYF
cdr3_nt: TGCGCCAGCAGCTTCGGGACAGGGGTGGGGGAGCAGTACTTC
j_call: TRBJ2-7
v_call: TRBV5-1
d_call: TRBD1
clone_size: NA

cdr3_aa: CASRQGFQDQPQHF
cdr3_nt: TGTGCCAGCAGACAGGGGTTTCAAGATCAGCCCCAGCATTTT
j_call: TRBJ1-5
v_call: TRBV28
d_call: TRBD1
clone_size: NA

cdr3_aa: CASSVDQGGGTEAFF
cdr3_nt: TGTGCCAGCAGCGTAGATCAAGGGGGCGGAACTGAAGCTTTCTTT
j_call: TRBJ1-1
v_call: TRBV9
d_call: TRBD1
clone_size: NA

cdr3_aa: CASSVDTPNEKLFF
cdr3_nt: TGCGCCAGCAGCGTGGACACCCCTAATGAAAAACTGTTTTTT
j_call: TRBJ1-4
v_call: TRBV5-1
d_call: NA
clone_size: NA

cdr3_aa: CASSLDSGEYNEQFF
cdr3_nt: TGCGCCAGCAGCTTAGATAGCGGGGAATACAATGAGCAGTTCTTC
j_call: TRBJ2-1
v_call: TRBV5-1
d_call: TRBD2
clone_size: NA

cdr3_aa: CASSMDTTGGIQPQHF
cdr3_nt: TGTGCCAGTAGTATGGATACGACAGGGGGTATTCAGCCCCAGCATTTT
j_call: TRBJ1-5
v_call: TRBV19
d_call: TRBD1
clone_size: few

cdr3_aa: CASTRLGDEQFF
cdr3_nt: TGTGCCAGCACTCGACTAGGTGATGAGCAGTTCTTC
j_call: TRBJ2-1
v_call: TRBV27
d_call: NA
clone_size: NA

cdr3_aa: CATSDSNDRVYNEQFF
cdr3_nt: TGTGCCACCAGTGATTCGAATGACAGGGTGTACAATGAGCAGTTCTTC
j_call: TRBJ2-1
v_call: TRBV24-1
d_call: TRBD1
clone_size: NA

cdr3_aa: CASSLNPAGQETQYF
cdr3_nt: TGTGCCAGCAGCTTAAACCCAGCGGGGCAAGAGACCCAGTACTTC
j_call: TRBJ2-5
v_call: TRBV7-2
d_call: TRBD2
clone_size: NA

cdr3_aa: CASSPNVETSDSYEQYF
cdr3_nt: TGTGCCAGCTCACCAAATGTTGAGACTAGCGACTCCTACGAGCAGTACTTC
j_call: TRBJ2-7
v_call: TRBV18
d_call: TRBD2
clone_size: NA

cdr3_aa: CASSLNRQGYEQYF
cdr3_nt: TGCGCCAGCAGCTTAAATCGACAGGGCTACGAGCAGTACTTC
j_call: TRBJ2-7
v_call: TRBV5-1
d_call: TRBD1
clone_size: NA